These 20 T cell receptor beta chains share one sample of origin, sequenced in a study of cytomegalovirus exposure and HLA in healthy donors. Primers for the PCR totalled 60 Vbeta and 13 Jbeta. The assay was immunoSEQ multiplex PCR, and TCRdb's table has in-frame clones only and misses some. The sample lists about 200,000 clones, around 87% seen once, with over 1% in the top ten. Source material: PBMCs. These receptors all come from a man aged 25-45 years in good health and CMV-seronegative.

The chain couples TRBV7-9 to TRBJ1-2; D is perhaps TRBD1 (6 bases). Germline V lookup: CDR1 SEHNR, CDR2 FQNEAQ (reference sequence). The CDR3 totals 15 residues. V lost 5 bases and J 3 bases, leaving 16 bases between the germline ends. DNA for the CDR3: TGTGCCAGCAGCGGACATCTCAACAGGGACTATGGCTACACCTTC. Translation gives CASSGHLNRDYGYTF.

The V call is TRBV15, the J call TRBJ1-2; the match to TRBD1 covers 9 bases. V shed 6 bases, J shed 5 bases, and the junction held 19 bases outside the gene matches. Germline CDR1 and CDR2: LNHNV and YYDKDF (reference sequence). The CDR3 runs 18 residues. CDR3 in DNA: TGTGCCACCAGTTCAACAGGGGGCGCAGGGGGGGATCGGTATGGCTACACCTTC. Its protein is CATSSTGGAGGDRYGYTF. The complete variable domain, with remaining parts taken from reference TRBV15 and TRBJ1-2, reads DAMVIQNPRYQVTQFGKPVTLSCSQTLNHNVMYWYQQKSSQAPKLLFHYYDKDFNNEADTPDNFQSRRPNTSFCFLDIRSPGLGDTAMYLCATSSTGGAGGDRYGYTFGSGTRLTVV.

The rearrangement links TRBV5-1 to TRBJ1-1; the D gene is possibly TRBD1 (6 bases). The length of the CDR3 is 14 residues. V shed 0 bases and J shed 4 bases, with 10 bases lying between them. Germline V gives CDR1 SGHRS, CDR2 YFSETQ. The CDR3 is CASSLEGRGTEAFF. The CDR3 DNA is TGCGCCAGCAGCTTGGAGGGCAGGGGCACTGAAGCTTTCTTT.

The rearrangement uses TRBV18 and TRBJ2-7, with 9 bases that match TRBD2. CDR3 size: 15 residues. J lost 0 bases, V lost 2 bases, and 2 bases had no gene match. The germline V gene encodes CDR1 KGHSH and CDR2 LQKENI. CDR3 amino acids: CASSPTAGGSYEQYF. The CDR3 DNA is TGTGCCAGCTCACCAACAGCGGGGGGCTCCTACGAGCAGTACTTC.

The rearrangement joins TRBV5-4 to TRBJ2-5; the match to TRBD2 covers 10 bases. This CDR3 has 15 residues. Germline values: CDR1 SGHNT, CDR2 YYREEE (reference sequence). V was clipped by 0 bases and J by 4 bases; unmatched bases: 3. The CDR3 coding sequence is TGTGCCAGCAGCTTGGTAGCGGGAGGCATAGAGACCCAGTACTTC. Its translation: CASSLVAGGIETQYF.

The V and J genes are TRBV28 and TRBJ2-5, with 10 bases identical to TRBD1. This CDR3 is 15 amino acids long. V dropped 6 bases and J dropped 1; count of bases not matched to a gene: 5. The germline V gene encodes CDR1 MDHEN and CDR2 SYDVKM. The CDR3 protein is CASSGTGESQETQYF. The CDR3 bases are TGTGCCAGCAGCGGGACAGGGGAAAGCCAAGAGACCCAGTACTTC.

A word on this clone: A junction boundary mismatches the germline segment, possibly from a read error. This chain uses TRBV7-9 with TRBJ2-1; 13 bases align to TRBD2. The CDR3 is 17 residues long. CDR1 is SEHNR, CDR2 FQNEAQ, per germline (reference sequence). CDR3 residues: CASSPPGLAGVKNEQFF. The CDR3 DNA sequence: TGTGCCAGCAGCCCCCCCGGACTAGCGGGAGTTAAAAATGAACAGTTCTTC.

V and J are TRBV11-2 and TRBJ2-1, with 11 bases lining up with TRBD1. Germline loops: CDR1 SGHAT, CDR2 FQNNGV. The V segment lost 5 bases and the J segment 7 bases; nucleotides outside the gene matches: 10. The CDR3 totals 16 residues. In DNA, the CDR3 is TGTGCCAGCAGCGTCCGGGACAGGGGGTTGAGGAATGAGCAGTTCTTC. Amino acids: CASSVRDRGLRNEQFF.

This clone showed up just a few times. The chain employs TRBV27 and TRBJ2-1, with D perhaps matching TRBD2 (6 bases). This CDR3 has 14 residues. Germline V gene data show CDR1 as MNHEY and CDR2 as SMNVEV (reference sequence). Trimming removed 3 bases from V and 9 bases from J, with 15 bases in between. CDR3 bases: TGTGCCAGCAGTTTGACTAGTAGTGGTGGTGAGCAGTTCTTC. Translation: CASSLTSSGGEQFF.

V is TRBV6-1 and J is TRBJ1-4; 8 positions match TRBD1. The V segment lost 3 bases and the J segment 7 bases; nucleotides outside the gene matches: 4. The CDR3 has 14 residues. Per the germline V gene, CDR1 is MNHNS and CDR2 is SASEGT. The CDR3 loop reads CASSEDRVVEKLFF. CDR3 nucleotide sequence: TGTGCCAGCAGTGAGGACAGGGTTGTTGAAAAACTGTTTTTT.

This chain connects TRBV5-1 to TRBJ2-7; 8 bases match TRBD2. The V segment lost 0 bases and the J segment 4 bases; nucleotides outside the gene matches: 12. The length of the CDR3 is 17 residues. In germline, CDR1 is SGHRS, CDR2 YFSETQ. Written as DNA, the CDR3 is TGCGCCAGCAGCTTGGCCTTTCAAGCGGGAGTCGGGTACGAGCAGTACTTC. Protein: CASSLAFQAGVGYEQYF.

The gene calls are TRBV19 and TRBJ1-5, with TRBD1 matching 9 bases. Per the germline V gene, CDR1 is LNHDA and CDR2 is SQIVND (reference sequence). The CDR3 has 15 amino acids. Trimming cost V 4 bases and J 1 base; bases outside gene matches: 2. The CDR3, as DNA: TGTGCCAGTAGTAGGGGACAGGGAAGCAATCAGCCCCAGCATTTT. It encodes CASSRGQGSNQPQHF.

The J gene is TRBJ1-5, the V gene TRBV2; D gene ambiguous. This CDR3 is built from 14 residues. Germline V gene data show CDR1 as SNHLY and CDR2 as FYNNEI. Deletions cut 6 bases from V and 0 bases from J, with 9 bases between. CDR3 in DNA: TGTGCCAGCAGGAGGGAGTATAGCAATCAGCCCCAGCATTTT. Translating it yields CASRREYSNQPQHF. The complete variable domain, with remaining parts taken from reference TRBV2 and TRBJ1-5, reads EPEVTQTPSHQVTQMGQEVILRCVPISNHLYFYWYRQILGQKVEFLVSFYNNEISEKSEIFDDQFSVERPDGSNFTLKIRSTKLEDSAMYFCASRREYSNQPQHFGDGTRLSIL.

The CDR3 DNA follows: TGTGCCAGCAGCCAAGGGGGACAGGAATACAATGAGCAGTTCTTC. It encodes CASSQGGQEYNEQFF. V usage is TRBV4-2 and J usage is TRBJ2-1, with TRBD1 matching 8 bases. V dropped 1 base and J dropped 4; count of bases not matched to a gene: 3. Germline lookup yields CDR1 LGHNA and CDR2 YNFKEQ. CDR3 size: 15 residues.

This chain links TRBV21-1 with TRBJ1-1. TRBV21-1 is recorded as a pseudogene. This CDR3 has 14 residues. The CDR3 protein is CASSKGSSRAEAFF. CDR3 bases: TGTGCCAGCAGCAAAGGGTCGTCGAGGGCTGAAGCTTTCTTT.

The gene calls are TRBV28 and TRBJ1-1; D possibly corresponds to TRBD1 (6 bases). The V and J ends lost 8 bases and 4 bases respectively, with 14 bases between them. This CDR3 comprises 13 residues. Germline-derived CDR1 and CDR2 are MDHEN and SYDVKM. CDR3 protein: CASVQGASTEAFF. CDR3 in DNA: TGTGCCAGCGTACAGGGCGCTAGCACTGAAGCTTTCTTT.

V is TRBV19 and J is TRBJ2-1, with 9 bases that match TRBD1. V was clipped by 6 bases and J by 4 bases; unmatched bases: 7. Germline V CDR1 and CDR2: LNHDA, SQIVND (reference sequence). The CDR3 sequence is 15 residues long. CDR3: CASRPDRGGYNEQFF. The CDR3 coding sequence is TGTGCCAGTAGACCGGACAGGGGAGGATACAATGAGCAGTTCTTC.

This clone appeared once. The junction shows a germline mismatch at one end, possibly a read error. The CDR3 reads CASSQVGVGGLFF. CDR3 bases: TGTGCCAGCAGCCAAGTCGGAGTCGGGGGGCTGTTTTTT. This chain uses TRBV4-2 with TRBJ2-2, with a tentative D call TRBD2 (6 bases). Germline values: CDR1 LGHNA, CDR2 YNFKEQ. This CDR3 contains 13 residues.

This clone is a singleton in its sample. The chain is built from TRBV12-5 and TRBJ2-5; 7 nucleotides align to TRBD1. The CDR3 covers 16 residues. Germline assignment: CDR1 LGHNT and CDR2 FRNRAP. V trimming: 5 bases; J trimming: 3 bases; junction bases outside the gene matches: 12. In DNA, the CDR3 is TGTGCTAGTGGTCAGGGCGACTTAGACAGGGAAGAGACCCAGTACTTC. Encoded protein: CASGQGDLDREETQYF.

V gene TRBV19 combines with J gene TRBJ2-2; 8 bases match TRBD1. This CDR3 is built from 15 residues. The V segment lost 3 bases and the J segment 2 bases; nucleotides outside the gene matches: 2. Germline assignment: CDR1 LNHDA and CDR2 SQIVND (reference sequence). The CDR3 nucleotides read TGTGCCAGTAGTATGACAGGGGATAACACCGGGGAGCTGTTTTTT. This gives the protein CASSMTGDNTGELFF.